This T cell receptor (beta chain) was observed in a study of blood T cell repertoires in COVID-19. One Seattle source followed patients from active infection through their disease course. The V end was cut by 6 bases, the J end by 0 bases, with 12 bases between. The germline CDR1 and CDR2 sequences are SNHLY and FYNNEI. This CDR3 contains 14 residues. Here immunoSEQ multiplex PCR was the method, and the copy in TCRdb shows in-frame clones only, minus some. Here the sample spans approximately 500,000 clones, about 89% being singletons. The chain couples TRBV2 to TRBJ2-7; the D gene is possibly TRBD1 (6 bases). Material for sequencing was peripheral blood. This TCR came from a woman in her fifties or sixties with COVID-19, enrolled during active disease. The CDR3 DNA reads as TGTGCCAGCAGCCCACAGGGAAGCTCCTACGAGCAGTACTTC. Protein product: CASSPQGSSYEQYF.